This T cell receptor beta chain was captured by sequencing in a study of T cell responses to AZD1222 COVID-19 vaccine. Findings and limits, study-wide: Without day 14 samples, only post-peak T cell repertoires were studied.

Only in-frame clones appear in the TCRdb table, and some are missing; sequencing was by immunoSEQ multiplex PCR. The sample shows 140,000 to 150,000 clones, just under 95% of them seen only once. Trimming removed 4 bases at V and 4 bases at J, with 14 bases between. The germline CDR1 and CDR2 sequences are SGDLS and YYNGEE. CDR3 size: 14 residues. Details on this clone: Its specificity is unknown.

Sequenced material: peripheral blood, taken on day 0 of AZD1222 vaccination. The chain uses TRBV9 and TRBJ1-2; unclear D gene. This TCR was sampled from an adult in good health. The CDR3 DNA sequence: TGTGCCAGCAGCCCCTCCGGAGGGCTCTATGGCTACACCTTC. Translated, it gives CASSPSGGLYGYTF. The full variable domain, completed using reference TRBV9 and TRBJ1-2, is DSGVTQTPKHLITATGQRVTLRCSPRSGDLSVYWYQQSLDQGLQFLIQYYNGEERAKGNILERFSAQQFPDLHSELNLSSLELGDSALYFCASSPSGGLYGYTFGSGTRLTVV.